By sample fraction, the clone carrying this T cell receptor beta chain is medium-sized. The antigen is not known. The protocol was immunoSEQ multiplex PCR, while the TCRdb copy is restricted to in-frame clones and leaves out a portion. In the table there are under 10,000 clones, roughly 76% of which are singletons. With 0 bases removed from V and 4 bases from J, the gap between germline ends came to 31 bases. The CDR3 consists of 21 residues. Germline CDR1 reads SGHTA; CDR2 reads FQGNSA. This record comes from a study of tumor-infiltrating lymphocytes in localized non-small cell lung cancer. Turning to the study itself: From each patient, both tumor and uninvolved lung, non-adjacent to tumor, were sampled. Findings and limits, study-wide: No T-cell fraction difference was seen between IM1 and IM2 tumors. Available tissue quantity limited TCR sequencing to a patient subset. TCRbeta sequencing showed higher T cell infiltration in tumors than uninvolved lung.

This sequence joins TRBV7-2 and TRBJ2-7, with D maybe TRBD2 (10 bases). The sequence came from a human donor with non-small cell lung cancer. The specimen sequenced was uninvolved lung tissue not adjacent to the tumor. In DNA, the CDR3 is TGTGCCAGCAGCTTAGCCTACAGGGGGCAGGGGGCTAGCGGGAGCTCGTACGAGCAGTACTTC. Amino acids: CASSLAYRGQGASGSSYEQYF.